The 25 T cell receptor beta chains below all came from one sample that was sequenced in a study of tumor-infiltrating lymphocytes in primary liver carcinoma (dated by TCRdb to about 2017). The reads were generated on an Illumina HiSeq 2500. Using a constant-region primer and ProtoScript II reverse transcriptase, TCRbeta-specific cDNA was reverse-transcribed from 500 ng total RNA. The TCRbeta libraries were prepared through three rounds of nested multiplex PCR following a slightly modified ARM-PCR procedure. Each of the first two PCR rounds ran for around 11 cycles and used multiplex TRBV1-TRBV30 forward primers together with a Cbeta reverse primer. Clones were called with MiXCR by TCRdb after fastp trimmed the public reads at Q25, and only in-frame beta chains were retained. Entries that share a CDR3 protein sequence are merged under the most common genes and DNA. For this sample there are roughly 49,000 distinct CDR3 sequences; over 65% appear just once. 24% of the sample belongs to the ten largest clones.

Total RNA and DNA were co-extracted without cell sorting from around 20-30 mg of bulk tissue using the AllPrep DNA/RNA mini kit. The sequenced material came from liver tumor tissue from sampling region 5. The cell subset or site label corresponds to: tumor region T5, tumor centre. The receptors here all came from a man in his forties with primary liver carcinoma and hepatitis B virus infection.

On this clonotype itself: One end of the junction is discordant with germline, which a read error may explain. This chain links TRBV13 with TRBJ1-5, with D possibly being TRBD1 (5 bases). Germline assignment: CDR1 PRHDT and CDR2 FYEKMQ (reference sequence). The CDR3 length is 14 residues. The CDR3 is CTSSLGGSNQPQHF. The CDR3 region has the DNA TGTACCAGCAGCCTCGGGGGGAGTAATCAGCCCCAGCATTTT.

Points on this clonotype: Germline is not matched at one junction end, which may reflect a read error. This chain joins TRBV11-3 and TRBJ2-1; the D is unclear. The CDR3 consists of 13 residues. Germline V gene data show CDR1 as SGHNT and CDR2 as YENEEA. The CDR3 DNA sequence: TGTGCTAGCAGCCCAGATGAGAACAATGAGCAGTTCTTC. Translation gives CASSPDENNEQFF.

With respect to this clonotype: Relative to the germline gene, one junction end is altered; a read error may explain this. The chain uses TRBV2 and TRBJ2-2; D is possibly TRBD1 or TRBD2 (5 bases each). Germline-derived CDR1 and CDR2 are SNHLY and FYNNEI. The CDR3 length is 15 residues. The CDR3 loop reads CGSSPTVSNTGELFF. CDR3 in DNA: TGTGGCAGCAGCCCGACAGTCTCGAACACCGGGGAGCTGTTCTTT.

This clonotype was counted ten times or more. The chain is built from TRBV11-2 and TRBJ2-1, with 7 bases that match TRBD1. Germline V CDR1 and CDR2: SGHAT, FQNNGV. This CDR3 region has 18 residues. V shed 6 bases, J shed 5 bases, and the junction held 19 bases outside the gene matches. The CDR3, as DNA: TGTGCCAGCAGTTACTTAGAGCGAGACAGGGTGTTAAACAATGAGCAGTTCTTC. It specifies CASSYLERDRVLNNEQFF.

Regarding this clonotype: An end of the junction differs from the germline gene, which may be a read error. The chain joins TRBV14 to TRBJ2-7; D is unresolved. CDR1 is SGHDN, CDR2 FVKESK, per germline. This CDR3 region has 15 residues. The CDR3 nucleotides read TGTACCAGCAGCCGAGAACGCCCTTTCAATTACGAGCTGTACTTC. Residues: CTSSRERPFNYELYF.

Points on this clonotype: The conserved phenylalanine or tryptophan normally closing the CDR3 is absent here, so this likely arose from a read error. This chain connects TRBV11-2 to TRBJ2-2; TRBD2 matches at 11 bases. The CDR3 has 18 residues. J lost 3 bases, V lost 3 bases, and 9 bases had no gene match. The V gene's germline CDR1 is SGHAT and CDR2 FQNNGV. The CDR3 DNA sequence: TGTGCCAGCAGCTTGGACGCCCCGGGACTAGCGGACACCGGGGAGCTGTTTTCT. The encoded protein is CASSLDAPGLADTGELFS.

Concerning this clonotype itself: One end of the junction varies from germline; a read error may be responsible. V gene TRBV11-1 combines with J gene TRBJ2-7; TRBD2 agrees at 9 bases. The CDR3 loop spans 15 amino acids. Germline CDR1 reads SGHAT; CDR2 reads FQDESV (reference sequence). In DNA, the CDR3 is TGTACCAGCAGCAATAGCGGGAGAGATACCTACGAGCGGTACTTC. Translated: CTSSNSGRDTYERYF.

CDR3 loop: CASSPQGNNNQPQHF. CDR3 sequence (DNA): TGCGCCAGCAGCCCCCAGGGGAATAACAATCAGCCCCAGCATTTT. J is TRBJ1-5 and V is TRBV4-1; D is perhaps TRBD1 (6 bases). The CDR3 sequence is 15 residues long. The germline V gene encodes CDR1 MGHRA and CDR2 YSYEKL. Trimming removed 4 bases from V and 3 bases from J, with 13 bases in between.

With regard to this clonotype: The final CDR3 position lacks the conserved phenylalanine or tryptophan, pointing to a likely read error. The chain combines TRBV10-2 with TRBJ2-7; no clear D. This CDR3 is 11 amino acids long. Trimming pared 9 bases from V and 7 bases from J, leaving 13 bases between. Germline V gene data show CDR1 as WSHSY and CDR2 as SAAADI. DNA of the CDR3: TGCGCCAGTCGCCACCTCGGGGAGCAGTACTCC. This encodes CASRHLGEQYS.

A note on this clonotype: The conserved phenylalanine or tryptophan is not found at the CDR3 terminus, so this likely reflects a read error. V usage is TRBV11-1 and J usage is TRBJ2-7, with D perhaps TRBD1 or TRBD2 (5 bases each). The CDR3 consists of 13 residues. The V gene's germline CDR1 is SGHAT and CDR2 FQDESV (reference sequence). With 6 bases removed from V and 9 bases from J, the gap between germline ends came to 18 bases. The DNA of the CDR3 is TGTGCCAGCAGGGGGGAGCGATCCTACACGCAGTACTTG. As protein: CASRGERSYTQYL.

The chain combines TRBV6-6 with TRBJ2-3; TRBD2 matches at 8 bases. The V gene's germline CDR1 is MNHNY and CDR2 SVGAGI (reference sequence). Trimming cost V 5 bases and J 5 bases; bases outside gene matches: 6. This CDR3 region has 14 residues. CDR3 sequence: CASSRTSRGDTQYF. The CDR3 region has the DNA TGTGCCAGCAGTCGGACTAGCAGGGGAGATACGCAGTATTTT.

This clonotype occurred a few times. The junction differs from germline at one of its ends, possibly a read error. CDR3: CSCHVGAGLEIQYF. In DNA form, the CDR3 reads TGCAGCTGCCACGTCGGGGCGGGGCTAGAGATCCAGTACTTC. The rearrangement uses TRBV29-1 and TRBJ2-5, with D possibly being TRBD2 (6 bases). Per germline, CDR1 SQVTM and CDR2 ANQGSEA. This CDR3 comprises 14 residues.

On this clonotype itself: One end of the junction is discordant with germline, which a read error may explain. The chain is built from TRBV6-5 and TRBJ2-1, with 8 bases identical to TRBD2. The CDR3 covers 15 residues. The germline V gene encodes CDR1 MNHEY and CDR2 SVGAGI. As DNA, the CDR3 is TGTGCTAGCAGTTTGCGGGGGGTCGCCTACAATGAGCAGTTCTTC. Its protein product is CASSLRGVAYNEQFF.

The CDR3, as DNA: TGTGCCAGCAGCCCGGACAGGGGTCAGTTTTACAATGAGCAGTTCTTC. Translation: CASSPDRGQFYNEQFF. The rearrangement uses TRBV14 and TRBJ2-1, with 9 bases that match TRBD1. The CDR3 runs to 16 residues. Germline V CDR1 and CDR2: SGHDN, FVKESK. V dropped 4 bases and J dropped 4; count of bases not matched to a gene: 8.

This clonotype has just one count. At one of its ends the junction is not consistent with the germline gene, which may arise from a read error. This chain connects TRBV12-3 or TRBV12-4 to TRBJ2-3; tentatively, D is TRBD2 (6 bases). The length of the CDR3 is 15 residues. The CDR3 DNA reads as TGTGACAGCGAGAAGGGACGGGAGTTACCAGATACGCAGTATTTT. It yields the protein CDSEKGRELPDTQYF.

In its sample, this clonotype was seen a few times. V is TRBV6-4 and J is TRBJ1-6; unclear D gene. The V gene lost 4 bases and the J gene lost 7 bases, with 11 bases spanning the gap. CDR3 length: 14 amino acids. The germline V gene has CDR1 MRHNA and CDR2 SNTAGT. CDR3: CASSGPGGNSPLHF. The CDR3 DNA reads TGTGCCAGCAGTGGCCCAGGCGGGAATTCACCCCTCCACTTT.

The chain is built from TRBV30 and TRBJ1-4, with D hard to call. Germline V gives CDR1 GTSNPN, CDR2 SVGIG (reference sequence). Trimming removed 2 bases from V and 7 bases from J, with 11 bases in between. The CDR3 is 13 amino acids. The CDR3 region is CAWSRAEGEKLFF. The CDR3 DNA reads TGTGCCTGGAGTAGGGCAGAGGGTGAAAAACTGTTTTTT.

This clonotype is judged medium-sized. The V gene is TRBV29-1, the J gene TRBJ1-1; D may be TRBD1 (5 bases). With 7 bases removed from V and 3 bases from J, the gap between germline ends came to 18 bases. The CDR3 is made up of 14 amino acids. The germline CDR1 and CDR2 sequences are SQVTM and ANQGSEA. DNA for the CDR3: TGCAGCGGCCGCCGGGGGGGGGAGGACACTGAAGCTTTCTTT. Amino acid sequence: CSGRRGGEDTEAFF.

Worth noting for this clonotype: The conserved final phenylalanine or tryptophan is absent from the CDR3, which likely points to a read error. This chain uses TRBV7-9 with TRBJ2-2, with 10 positions matching TRBD2. The CDR3 runs to 14 residues. Looked up from germline, CDR1 is SEHNR and CDR2 is FQNEAQ (reference sequence). CDR3 sequence reads: CASRLAGVTEELFS. DNA of the CDR3: TGTGCCAGCAGGCTAGCGGGAGTCACCGAGGAGCTGTTTTCT.

With respect to this clonotype: Likely a read error: the CDR3 ends without its conserved phenylalanine or tryptophan. The chain is built from TRBV12-3 or TRBV12-4 and TRBJ1-6, with D hard to call. The CDR3 has 13 amino acids. Here the CDR3 reads CARRARAYSLLHL. The CDR3 DNA is TGTGCCAGGCGCGCCCGGGCGTATTCACTCCTCCACCTT.

On this clonotype: One end of the junction fails to match germline, which may point to a read error. J is TRBJ2-1 and V is TRBV6-1; D remains ambiguous. This CDR3 contains 12 residues. CDR1 MNHNS and CDR2 SASEGT come from the germline V gene. The CDR3: CASSLSYNELFF. In DNA form, the CDR3 reads TGTGCCAGCAGTCTGTCCTACAATGAGCTGTTCTTC.

This clonotype has only one observation. The CDR3 carries no conserved terminal phenylalanine or tryptophan, so it likely arises from a read error. The DNA is left out, because the CDR3 cannot be placed on it with certainty; the CDR3 is given as TCRdb lists it. This rearrangement joins TRBV11-1 to TRBJ2-1; the table's D call TRBD2 went unverified against the DNA. CDR1 and CDR2 from the germline V gene are SGHAT and FQDESV (reference sequence). The length of the CDR3 is 18 amino acids, counting both ends. The CDR3 protein is CASSSRSLAGGSYNEQSL.

Comments on this clonotype: An end of the junction differs from the germline gene, which may be a read error. The chain is built from TRBV4-1 and TRBJ2-1; 11 nucleotides line up with TRBD1. Germline CDR1 reads MGHRA; CDR2 reads YSYEKL. This CDR3 is built from 15 residues. As DNA, the CDR3 is TGTGCCAACAGCCAAGGACAGGGGGCTTGGAATGAGCAGTTCTTC. Amino acids: CANSQGQGAWNEQFF.

This clonotype was recorded once. Lacking the conserved final phenylalanine or tryptophan, this CDR3 likely reflects a read error. The V and J genes are TRBV5-1 and TRBJ2-1, with D possibly matching TRBD1 (5 bases). The germline CDR1 and CDR2 sequences are SGHRS and YFSETQ. The CDR3 has 12 residues. The CDR3 DNA reads as TGCACCAGCAGTTTGGTCAGGGCCGGGCAGTTCCTC. It yields the protein CTSSLVRAGQFL.

In regard to this clonotype: At one end the junction does not follow the germline gene, possibly because of a read error. CDR3 nucleotide sequence: TGTGCTAGCACCTTACGATGGACAGGGGAAAACGAGCAGTACTTT. Its protein is CASTLRWTGENEQYF. The chain uses TRBV11-2 and TRBJ2-7, with 9 positions matching TRBD1. The CDR3 is made up of 15 amino acids. Germline CDR1 SGHAT, CDR2 FQNNGV.